This T cell receptor beta chain was captured by sequencing in a study of chemoradiotherapy in HPV16-positive cancers. Study results and limitations: Candidate HPV-specific clones and E7-related TCR motifs grew in tumor during treatment. For HPV16-positive patients, expanding HPV-responsive T cells associated with longer recurrence-free survival.

Note on this clone: Its antigen is currently unknown.

Over chemoradiotherapy, repertoires were sampled more than once. TCRdb keeps only in-frame clones here, not all; method: immunoSEQ multiplex PCR. The table has around 9,700 clones, approximately 69% seen once. This CDR3 region has 17 residues. Unmatched junction bases numbered 7, after V lost 3 bases and J lost 4 bases. Germline V gene data show CDR1 as LGHNA and CDR2 as YSLEER. This sample was gathered from a patient who underwent chemoradiotherapy. V gene TRBV4-3 combines with J gene TRBJ2-2; 11 bases fit TRBD1. This sequence was found in a human donor with HPV-associated anogenital cancer. The CDR3 region has the DNA TGCGCCAGCAGCCAGATGGGACAGGGGGTCGGCACCGGGGAGCTGTTTTTT. Translated: CASSQMGQGVGTGELFF.